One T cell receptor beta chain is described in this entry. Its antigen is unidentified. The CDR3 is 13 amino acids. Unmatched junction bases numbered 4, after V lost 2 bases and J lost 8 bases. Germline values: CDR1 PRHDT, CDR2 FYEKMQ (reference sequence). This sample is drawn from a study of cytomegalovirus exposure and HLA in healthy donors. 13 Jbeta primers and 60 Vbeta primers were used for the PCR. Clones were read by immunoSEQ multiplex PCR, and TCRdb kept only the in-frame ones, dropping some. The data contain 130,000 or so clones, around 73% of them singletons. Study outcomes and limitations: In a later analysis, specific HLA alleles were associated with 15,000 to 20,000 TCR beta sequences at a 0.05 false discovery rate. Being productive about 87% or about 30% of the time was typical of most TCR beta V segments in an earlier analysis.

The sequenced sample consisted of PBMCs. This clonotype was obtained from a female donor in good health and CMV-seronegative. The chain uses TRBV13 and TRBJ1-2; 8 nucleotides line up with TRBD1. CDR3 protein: CASSLQGAIGYTF. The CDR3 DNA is TGTGCCAGCAGCTTACAGGGGGCGATAGGCTACACCTTC.